The table lists the clone carrying this TCR beta chain with a few counts. This entry is derived from a study of cytomegalovirus exposure and HLA in healthy donors. PCR used 60 Vbeta primers and 13 Jbeta primers. The data were produced by immunoSEQ multiplex PCR, yet TCRdb's version contains in-frame clones alone and is incomplete. The sample carries some 120,000 clones, 6.5% to 9.5% recorded once. This clonotype originated in a man between 35 and 55 years old in good health and CMV-seronegative. The sequencing sample was made of PBMCs.

As DNA, the CDR3 is TGTGCCAGCAGCACAAGACAGGGCTACGAGCAGTACTTC. Its translation is CASSTRQGYEQYF. The V gene is TRBV7-9, the J gene TRBJ2-7; 7 nucleotides align to TRBD1. This CDR3 is 13 amino acids long. The V gene's germline CDR1 is SEHNR and CDR2 FQNEAQ (reference sequence). The junction had 4 bases not matched to a gene; V was cut back by 5 bases and J by 3 bases.